Each of the 14 T cell receptor beta chains below was sequenced from the same sample in a study of shared clonotypes between healthy human individuals. Generated by immunoSEQ multiplex PCR, the TCRdb table keeps only in-frame clones and is missing some. The data contain around 1.5 million clones, 95% to 99% of them singletons. Sequenced input: naive CD4+ T cells sorted from blood. Subset reported: CD45RA+ positively selected. These receptors were taken from a man in his thirties or forties in good health.

This chain connects TRBV15 to TRBJ2-4, with a tentative D call TRBD1 (5 bases). V was trimmed by 1 base and J by 0 bases, leaving 13 bases between them. CDR3 size: 17 residues. The germline V gene has CDR1 LNHNV and CDR2 YYDKDF (reference sequence). The CDR3 protein is CATSRVGQGIAKNIQYF. In DNA, the CDR3 is TGTGCCACCAGCAGAGTAGGGCAGGGAATAGCCAAAAACATTCAGTACTTC.

V and J are TRBV10-2 and TRBJ2-7; TRBD2 matches at 7 bases. The J segment lost 4 bases and the V segment lost 4 bases, leaving 7 bases of the junction unmatched. This CDR3 is built from 14 residues. Germline-derived CDR1 and CDR2 are WSHSY and SAAADI. The CDR3 is CASSAGGGPYEQYF. The CDR3 region has the DNA TGCGCCAGCAGTGCGGGGGGAGGGCCTTACGAGCAGTACTTC.

J is TRBJ2-3 and V is TRBV2; possibly TRBD1 for D (6 bases). Germline lookup yields CDR1 SNHLY and CDR2 FYNNEI. CDR3 length: 13 residues. Between the trimmed V and J ends, which lost 5 bases and 2 bases, there was a span of 8 bases. CDR3 in amino acids: CASSRDNTDTQYF. The CDR3 coding sequence is TGTGCCAGCAGTCGGGACAACACAGATACGCAGTATTTT.

This sequence joins TRBV20-1 and TRBJ1-2; D gene ambiguous. Deletions cut 0 bases from V and 6 bases from J, with 5 bases between. The CDR3 is 11 amino acids. CDR1 DFQATT and CDR2 SNEGSKA come from the germline V gene (reference sequence). The CDR3 here is CSARDENGYTF. The CDR3 coding sequence is TGCAGTGCTAGAGATGAGAATGGCTACACCTTC.

The V gene is TRBV9, the J gene TRBJ1-5, with D uncertain. In germline, CDR1 is SGDLS, CDR2 YYNGEE. This CDR3 has 15 residues. V was cut by 4 bases and J by 7 bases, with 18 bases left in between. The CDR3 loop is CASSKDGQHHQPQHF. CDR3 DNA sequence: TGTGCCAGCAGCAAAGATGGTCAGCATCACCAGCCCCAGCATTTT. The full variable domain, its missing parts supplied by reference TRBV9 and TRBJ1-5, is DSGVTQTPKHLITATGQRVTLRCSPRSGDLSVYWYQQSLDQGLQFLIQYYNGEERAKGNILERFSAQQFPDLHSELNLSSLELGDSALYFCASSKDGQHHQPQHFGDGTRLSIL.

The genes are TRBV25-1 and TRBJ1-5, with D perhaps TRBD1 (6 bases). Per the germline V gene, CDR1 is MGHDK and CDR2 is SYGVNS. The length of the CDR3 is 16 residues. V shed 2 bases and J shed 2 bases, with 13 bases lying between them. The CDR3 DNA sequence: TGTGCCAGCAGTGAAGATGTGACAGGACGCAATCAGCCCCAGCATTTT. This encodes CASSEDVTGRNQPQHF.

Comment on this clone: Different DNA sequences within this sample yield the same CDR3. The genes are TRBV18 and TRBJ2-1, with D possibly matching TRBD1 (6 bases). The CDR3 is 14 amino acids. The V end lost 3 bases, the J end lost 4 bases, and 10 bases lay between the germline ends. Germline V gene lookup returns CDR1 KGHSH and CDR2 LQKENI. This chain's CDR3 is CASSPRTDYNEQFF. In DNA form, the CDR3 reads TGTGCCAGCTCACCTCGGACAGATTACAATGAGCAGTTCTTC. The complete variable domain, with remaining parts taken from reference TRBV18 and TRBJ2-1, reads NAGVMQNPRHLVRRRGQEARLRCSPMKGHSHVYWYRQLPEEGLKFMVYLQKENIIDESGMPKERFSAEFPKEGPSILRIQQVVRGDSAAYFCASSPRTDYNEQFFGPGTRLTVL.

The chain has TRBV7-9 and TRBJ2-5, with 14 bases identical to TRBD2. J gave up 3 bases and V 5 bases, and 11 bases lay outside the gene matches. Germline V gives CDR1 SEHNR, CDR2 FQNEAQ (reference sequence). The CDR3 loop spans 18 amino acids. The CDR3 bases are TGTGCCAGCAGCCTGCCAATAAAGACTAGCGGGAGGGAAGAGACCCAGTACTTC. It is translated as CASSLPIKTSGREETQYF.

The rearrangement uses TRBV6-5 and TRBJ2-5, with 7 bases lining up with TRBD1. V shed 6 bases and J 5 bases; nucleotides not matched to a gene: 9. Per the germline V gene, CDR1 is MNHEY and CDR2 is SVGAGI. This CDR3 region has 14 residues. The CDR3 loop is CASRRGRVPETQYF. The DNA of the CDR3 is TGTGCCAGCAGGAGGGGGCGCGTGCCGGAGACCCAGTACTTC.

The chain has TRBV27 and TRBJ1-2; TRBD1 aligns across 7 bases. With V trimmed by 4 bases and J by 8 bases, 7 bases remained unmatched. The germline CDR1 and CDR2 sequences are MNHEY and SMNVEV (reference sequence). This CDR3 contains 13 residues. CDR3 amino acids: CASSWGQQGGYTF. The CDR3 DNA sequence: TGTGCCAGCAGTTGGGGACAGCAAGGCGGCTACACCTTC.

Details on this clone: Additional DNA sequences in this sample encode the identical CDR3. V usage is TRBV7-3 and J usage is TRBJ2-3; D unclear. Germline CDR1 SGHTA, CDR2 FQGTGA. This CDR3 region has 14 residues. Trimming took 0 bases from V and 2 from J, leaving 6 bases between them. CDR3: CASSLTGSTDTQYF. The CDR3, as DNA: TGTGCCAGCAGCTTAACAGGGTCCACAGATACGCAGTATTTT.

This clone was recorded once. The chain employs TRBV30 and TRBJ2-7, with 8 bases matching TRBD1. In germline, CDR1 is GTSNPN, CDR2 SVGIG (reference sequence). The CDR3 length is 12 residues. V shed 5 bases and J 3 bases; nucleotides not matched to a gene: 3. The DNA of the CDR3 is TGTGCCTGGTGTGACAGGGGCTACGAGCAGTACTTC. It specifies CAWCDRGYEQYF.

The chain couples TRBV19 to TRBJ2-2; TRBD1 matches at 7 bases. V lost 3 bases and J lost 4; bases outside the gene matches: 5. This CDR3 spans 15 amino acids. CDR1 and CDR2 (germline): LNHDA, SQIVND (reference sequence). The CDR3 DNA sequence: TGTGCCAGTAGTATTCGCGACAGGGCCACCGGGGAGCTGTTTTTT. Its protein is CASSIRDRATGELFF.

This chain joins TRBV11-2 and TRBJ2-2; TRBD1 or TRBD2 may be the D gene (5 bases each). Germline loops: CDR1 SGHAT, CDR2 FQNNGV. V lost 5 bases and J lost 6, with 13 bases in between. CDR3 length: 14 residues. The CDR3 spells CASSAGTRAGELFF. CDR3 bases: TGTGCCAGCAGCGCCGGGACCAGGGCCGGGGAGCTGTTTTTT.